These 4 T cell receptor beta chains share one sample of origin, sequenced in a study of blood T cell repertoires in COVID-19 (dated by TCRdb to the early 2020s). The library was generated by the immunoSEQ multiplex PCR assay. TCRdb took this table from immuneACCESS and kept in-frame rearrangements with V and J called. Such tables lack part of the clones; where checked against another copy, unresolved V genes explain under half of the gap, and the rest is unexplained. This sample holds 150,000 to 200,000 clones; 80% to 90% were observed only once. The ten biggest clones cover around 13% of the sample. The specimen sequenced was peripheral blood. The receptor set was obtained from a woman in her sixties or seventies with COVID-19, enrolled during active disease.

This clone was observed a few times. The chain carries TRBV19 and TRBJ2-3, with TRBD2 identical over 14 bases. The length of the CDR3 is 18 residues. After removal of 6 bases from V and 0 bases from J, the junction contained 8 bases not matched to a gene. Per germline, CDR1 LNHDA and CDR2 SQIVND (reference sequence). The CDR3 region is CASSGGLAGAPSTDTQYF. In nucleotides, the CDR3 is TGTGCCAGTAGCGGGGGACTAGCGGGAGCGCCTAGCACAGATACGCAGTATTTT.

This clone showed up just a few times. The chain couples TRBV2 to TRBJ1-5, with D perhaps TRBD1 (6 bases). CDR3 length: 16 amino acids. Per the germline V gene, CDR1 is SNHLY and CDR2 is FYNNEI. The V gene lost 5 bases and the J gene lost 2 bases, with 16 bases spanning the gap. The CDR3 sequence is CASSPGTSSGNQPQHF. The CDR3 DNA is TGTGCCAGCAGTCCCGGGACATCTTCGGGCAATCAGCCCCAGCATTTT.

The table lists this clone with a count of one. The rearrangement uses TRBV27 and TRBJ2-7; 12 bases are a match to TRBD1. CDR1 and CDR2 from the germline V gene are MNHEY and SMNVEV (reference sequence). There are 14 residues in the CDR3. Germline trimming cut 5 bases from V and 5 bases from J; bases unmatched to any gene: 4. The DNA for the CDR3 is TGTGCCAGCAGTCAAGGGACAGGGGGCCACGAGCAGTACTTC. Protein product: CASSQGTGGHEQYF.

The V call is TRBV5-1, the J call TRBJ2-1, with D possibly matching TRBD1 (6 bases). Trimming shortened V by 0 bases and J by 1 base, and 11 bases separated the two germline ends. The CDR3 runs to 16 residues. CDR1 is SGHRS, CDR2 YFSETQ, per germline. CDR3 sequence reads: CASSLVQGLSYNEQFF. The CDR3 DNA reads TGCGCCAGCAGCTTGGTGCAGGGGCTGTCCTACAATGAGCAGTTCTTC. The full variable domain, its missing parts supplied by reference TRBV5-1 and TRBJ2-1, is KAGVTQTPRYLIKTRGQQVTLSCSPISGHRSVSWYQQTPGQGLQFLFEYFSETQRNKGNFPGRFSGRQFSNSRSEMNVSTLELGDSALYLCASSLVQGLSYNEQFFGPGTRLTVL.